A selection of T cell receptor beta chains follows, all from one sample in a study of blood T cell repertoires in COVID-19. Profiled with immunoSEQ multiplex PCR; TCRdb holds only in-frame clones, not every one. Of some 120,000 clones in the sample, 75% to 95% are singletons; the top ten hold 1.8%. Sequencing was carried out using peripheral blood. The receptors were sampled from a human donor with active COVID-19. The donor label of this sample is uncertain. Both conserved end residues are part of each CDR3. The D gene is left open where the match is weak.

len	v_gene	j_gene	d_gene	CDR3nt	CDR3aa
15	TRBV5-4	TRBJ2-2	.	TGTGCCAGCAGCTGGGCGGGCGCCAACACCGGGGAGCTGTTTTTT	CASSWAGANTGELFF
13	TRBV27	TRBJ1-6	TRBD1	TGTGCCAGCAACCGGGACAGTAATTCACCCCTCCACTTT	CASNRDSNSPLHF
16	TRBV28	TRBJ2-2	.	TGTGCCAGCAGCTCCCCCCTCGGGGGAGGCACCGGGGAGCTGTTTTTT	CASSSPLGGGTGELFF
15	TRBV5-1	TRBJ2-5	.	TGCGCCAGCAGCTTACAACCGGGATCACAAGAGACCCAGTACTTC	CASSLQPGSQETQYF
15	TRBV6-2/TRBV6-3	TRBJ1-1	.	TGTGCCAGCAGTCCCGGCGGGTCCCGAACACCTGAAGCTTTCTTT	CASSPGGSRTPEAFF
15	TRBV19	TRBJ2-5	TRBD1	TGTGCCAGTAGTCCCCGGACAGGGGGAAAAGAGACCCAGTACTTC	CASSPRTGGKETQYF
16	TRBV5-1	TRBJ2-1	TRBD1	TGCGCCAGCAGCCCGAAAACAGGGGAGTCCTACAATGAGCAGTTCTTC	CASSPKTGESYNEQFF
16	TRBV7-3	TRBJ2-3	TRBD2	TGTGCCAGCAGCCCGCGGACTAGCGGGGGGATAGATACGCAGTATTTT	CASSPRTSGGIDTQYF
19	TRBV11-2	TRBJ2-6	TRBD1	TGTGCCAGCAGCTTAGAGGGTTGGGACAGTGGCTCTGGGGCCAACGTCCTGACTTTC	CASSLEGWDSGSGANVLTF
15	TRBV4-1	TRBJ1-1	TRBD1	TGCGCCAGCAGCCGGCCCGGGACAGAGAACACTGAAGCTTTCTTT	CASSRPGTENTEAFF
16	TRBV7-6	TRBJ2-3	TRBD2	TGTGCCAGCAGCGTCAGCGGGGGGGCTAGCACAGATACGCAGTATTTT	CASSVSGGASTDTQYF
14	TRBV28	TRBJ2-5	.	TGTGCCAGCAGTTTACAGGGGCTCGTGGGGACCCAGTACTTC	CASSLQGLVGTQYF
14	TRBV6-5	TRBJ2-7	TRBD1	TGTGCCAGCAATCCGGACAGGGAGAGGAACGAGCAGTACTTC	CASNPDRERNEQYF
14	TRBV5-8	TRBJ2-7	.	TGTGCCAGCAGTTCCATACTAGGCTCCTACGAGCAGTACTTC	CASSSILGSYEQYF
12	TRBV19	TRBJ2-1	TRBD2	TGTGCCAGGCGCTGCGGGGGACCGCATCCGTTCTTC	CARRCGGPHPFF
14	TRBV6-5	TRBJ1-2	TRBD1	TGTGCCAGCACCTGGACAGGGGATTCCTATGGCTACACCTTC	CASTWTGDSYGYTF
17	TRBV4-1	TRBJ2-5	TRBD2	TGCGCCAGCAGCCAAGTGGCTAGCGGGGGGCCCAGGGAGACCCAGTACTTC	CASSQVASGGPRETQYF
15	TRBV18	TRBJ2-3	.	TGTGCCAGCTCCGGCCGGGACTCCCTCTTGGATACGCAGTATTTT	CASSGRDSLLDTQYF
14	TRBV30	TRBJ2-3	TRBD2	TGTGCCTGCTTAGCGGGGGGCGCCACAGATACGCAGTATTTT	CACLAGGATDTQYF
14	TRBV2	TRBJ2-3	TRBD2	TGTGCCAGCCTTCCTGCGGGGGGGACAGATACGCAGTATTTT	CASLPAGGTDTQYF